The rows below give T cell receptor beta chains drawn from one sample of a study of PD-1 blockade in classical Hodgkin lymphoma. Measured with immunoSEQ multiplex PCR; TCRdb has only the in-frame clones, and not every one. The sample lists around 91,000 clones; around 90% were seen once. The sample consisted of peripheral blood mononuclear cells (PBMCs), taken at baseline. The receptors stem from a human donor with classical Hodgkin lymphoma. Each CDR3 is given without its conserved first and last residue. Fields, in order: V gene, J gene, CDR3 protein.

>TRBV2|TRBJ1-1
ASSDRGATTTEAF
>TRBV30|TRBJ1-1
AWSVRQGRSEAF
>TRBV2|TRBJ2-3
ASWDLLTDTQY
>TRBV5-5|TRBJ2-7
ASSLRPQDYEQY
>TRBV5-1|TRBJ2-2
ASSLALAGAGTGELF
>TRBV7-9|TRBJ1-4
ASSLGVLTPPNEKLF
>TRBV30|TRBJ2-2
AWNTVKVTYTGELF
>TRBV6-5|TRBJ1-5
ASRSMDGGNQPQH
>TRBV18|TRBJ2-5
ASSPLDEGETQY
>TRBV19|TRBJ2-1
ASSRGLAGGRGGQF
>TRBV21-1|TRBJ1-5
ASSKIAGSITPPNQPQH
>TRBV25-1|TRBJ2-7
ASSPRRNPYEQY
>TRBV27|TRBJ2-2
ASSYQTGNTGELF
>TRBV1|TRBJ1-3
TSSHLLGSGNTIY
>TRBV12-5|TRBJ1-3
ASGLVLTGGRNTIY
>TRBV11-3|TRBJ1-5
ASSLKLGVYQPQH
>TRBV7-6|TRBJ2-6
ASSFTRTSGRLPGANVLT
>TRBV7-2|TRBJ2-1
ASSLRGNEQF
>TRBV10-1|TRBJ2-1
ASSESLAGGPNEQF
>TRBV4-2|TRBJ2-2
ASSQDLGQRNTGELF
>TRBV19|TRBJ1-4
ASSSTGGTNEKLF
>TRBV27|TRBJ1-4
ASSLNQGRLIEKLF
>TRBV5-1|TRBJ1-3
ASKEDGLSGNTIY
>TRBV7-9|TRBJ2-2
ASSVGQGGFTGELF
>TRBV5-1|TRBJ1-1
ASSTRTGSGGTEAF
>TRBV4-2|TRBJ2-3
ASSSGLAATNTDTQY
>TRBV6-4|TRBJ2-7
ASSPRAGSPYEQY
>TRBV4-3|TRBJ1-1
ASSHYRGNTEAF
>TRBV15|TRBJ2-3
ATSAGDSTDTQY
>TRBV14|TRBJ2-3
ASSQKRGLTDTQY
>TRBV7-9|TRBJ1-4
ASSRRGGMDEKLF
>TRBV30|TRBJ1-2
AWSGRGENYGYT
>TRBV2|TRBJ2-7
ASSQGRYEQY
>TRBV6-1|TRBJ1-5
ASSALDDSSNQPQH